What follows describes a single T cell receptor beta chain. This specimen includes other DNA sequences encoding the same CDR3. This entry comes from a study of shared clonotypes between healthy human individuals. Only in-frame clones appear in the TCRdb table, and some are missing; sequencing was by immunoSEQ multiplex PCR. The repertoire holds 2 million to 2.5 million clones, with 93% as singletons. Germline lookup yields CDR1 SGHAT and CDR2 FQNNGV. This CDR3 is built from 14 residues. Trimming cost V 0 bases and J 3 bases, with 9 bases left between them. This sequence originates from a man aged 18 to 29 in good health. Some clones in this sample may be carry-over from other donors' samples. Source material: naive CD4+ T cells from PBMCs. Indicated subset: CD45RA+ positively selected. The chain carries TRBV11-2 and TRBJ2-7; tentative D call: TRBD1 (5 bases). This CDR3 is CASSLERGGYEQYF. The CDR3, as DNA: TGTGCCAGCAGCTTAGAAAGGGGCGGCTACGAGCAGTACTTC.